The rows below give T cell receptor beta chains drawn from one sample of a study of blood T cell repertoires in COVID-19. TCRdb keeps only in-frame clones here, not all; method: immunoSEQ multiplex PCR. The sample has under 250,000 clones; 85% to 95% are singletons. The specimen was peripheral blood. The receptors derive from a man aged 30 to 45 with COVID-19, enrolled during active disease. Both conserved end residues are part of each CDR3. The order of the fields is D gene, J gene, clone size, V gene, CDR3 DNA, CDR3 protein. D genes are given only for firm matches. The size entry is marked missing in some rows and otherwise reads once, few, many or a size class.

>TRBD2|TRBJ2-2|-|TRBV6-5
TGTGCCAGCAGTTCTCTAGCGGGGGGGCGCGGGGAGCTGTTTTTT
CASSSLAGGRGELFF
>-|TRBJ2-1|once|TRBV6-5
TGTGCCAGCGGCCCAGGGGTCAATGAGCAGTTCTTC
CASGPGVNEQFF
>-|TRBJ1-2|-|TRBV6-5
TGTGCCAGCAGTTACTCGGGAGGGAACTATGGCTACACCTTC
CASSYSGGNYGYTF
>-|TRBJ1-6|-|TRBV6-5
TGTGCCAGCAGTTACTCAACCGGGGTTAATTCACCCCTCCACTTT
CASSYSTGVNSPLHF
>TRBD2|TRBJ2-5|few|TRBV3-1/TRBV3-2
TGTGCCAGCAGGGCACTAGCGGGGGTGGAGACCCAGTACTTC
CASRALAGVETQYF
>-|TRBJ1-5|-|TRBV4-1
TGCGCCAGCAGCCAAGAAGGGGCTAGCAATCAGCCCCAGCATTTT
CASSQEGASNQPQHF
>-|TRBJ2-2|-|TRBV19
TGTGCCAGTAGCGGAACAGGGTCCGGGGAGCTGTTTTTT
CASSGTGSGELFF
>-|TRBJ2-5|-|TRBV4-1
TGCGCCAGCAGCCAAGATCCCCCGGACGGGGGTCGGGAGACCCAGTACTTC
CASSQDPPDGGRETQYF
>TRBD1|TRBJ2-1|-|TRBV5-5
TGTGCCAGCAGCATGGCCGGGACAGGGGTTTGGGAGCAGTTCTTC
CASSMAGTGVWEQFF
>-|TRBJ2-4|-|TRBV4-1
TGCGCCAGCAGCCTCGGTTCTGTGCGGGGGCAGGTCAAAAACATTCAGTACTTC
CASSLGSVRGQVKNIQYF
>-|TRBJ2-7|few|TRBV5-4
TGTGCCAGCAGCTTGAGTGACAGTAAGAAGTACTTC
CASSLSDSKKYF
>TRBD1|TRBJ2-7|-|TRBV6-5
TGTGCCAGCAGTTACTCAAGGGGGCGCAGGGACGAGCAGTACTTC
CASSYSRGRRDEQYF
>TRBD1|TRBJ2-1|-|TRBV9
TGTGCCAGCACCGGGACAGCAAATGAGCAGTTCTTC
CASTGTANEQFF
>TRBD1|TRBJ1-4|-|TRBV18
TGTGCCAGCTCACCACCGGGACAGGGGGTTAATGAAAAACTGTTTTTT
CASSPPGQGVNEKLFF
>-|TRBJ2-3|-|TRBV3-1/TRBV3-2
TGTGCCAGCAGCCAACGGGGGGCGAACACAGATACGCAGTATTTT
CASSQRGANTDTQYF
>-|TRBJ1-4|-|TRBV7-9
TGTGCCAGCAGCTTAGCTCAGGTCAACGAAAAACTGTTTTTT
CASSLAQVNEKLFF
>TRBD1|TRBJ1-1|-|TRBV19
TGTGCCAGTAGTCTTTCCGGGACAGGGCTGGCCACTGAAGCTTTCTTT
CASSLSGTGLATEAFF
>-|TRBJ1-5|-|TRBV6-5
TGTGCCAGCAAGGAGGGTTTTCGAAGCAATCAGCCCCAGCATTTT
CASKEGFRSNQPQHF
>-|TRBJ1-5|once|TRBV7-6
TGTGCCAGCAGCTTAGATCCAGACCCGAGAGGGATTTTAGGATTAGATTATCAGCCCCAGCATTTT
CASSLDPDPRGILGLDYQPQHF
>-|TRBJ1-2|-|TRBV28
TGTGCCAGCAGTTTATCTTCCCGTGTAGGGAGTTATGGCTACACCTTC
CASSLSSRVGSYGYTF
>-|TRBJ1-4|-|TRBV5-6
TGTGCCAGCAGCCCATCGGGGGTGGACTATGAAAAACTGTTTTTT
CASSPSGVDYEKLFF
>-|TRBJ1-2|-|TRBV7-6
TGTGCCAGCAGCCCCATCGCCGAGACAGAAATCAACTATGGCTACACCTTC
CASSPIAETEINYGYTF
>TRBD1|TRBJ2-1|once|TRBV4-2
TGTGCCAGCAGCCAATGGGACAGGGGATATGAGCAGTTCTTC
CASSQWDRGYEQFF
>-|TRBJ2-7|-|TRBV5-1
TGCGCCAGCAGCTTGTATAGGGCAGGGCAAGACGAGCAGTACTTC
CASSLYRAGQDEQYF
>-|TRBJ1-5|-|TRBV6-5
TGTGCCAGCTCACGAGGGGGTAATCAGCCCCAGCATTTT
CASSRGGNQPQHF
>-|TRBJ1-2|-|TRBV10-3
TGTGCCATCAGTGAGTCATGGTCCGGGGTAGCTAACTATGGCTACACCTTC
CAISESWSGVANYGYTF
>TRBD1|TRBJ2-2|-|TRBV6-6
TGTGCCAGCAGTACACAGGGGTGGTCCGGGGAGCTGTTTTTT
CASSTQGWSGELFF
>-|TRBJ1-5|once|TRBV6-4
TGTGCCAGCAACGGACAACGGAATCAGCCCCAGCATTTT
CASNGQRNQPQHF
>TRBD1|TRBJ2-3|-|TRBV5-4
TGTGCCAGCACCTTCGACAGGGGAAAAACAGATACGCAGTATTTT
CASTFDRGKTDTQYF